This T cell receptor (beta chain) appears in the sequencing data of a study of cytomegalovirus exposure and HLA in healthy donors. This CDR3 region has 15 residues. V was clipped by 3 bases and J by 2 bases, with 13 bases between them. Germline values: CDR1 MNHEY, CDR2 SVGAGI. In the PCR, 60 Vbeta and 13 Jbeta primers were used. Clones were sequenced by immunoSEQ multiplex PCR, and TCRdb holds only the in-frame ones, with some missing. The repertoire includes 100,000 or so clones, roughly 70% of them detected once, and 1.3% sits in the top ten. The sample was PBMCs. V gene TRBV6-5 combines with J gene TRBJ1-2; weak D call: TRBD1 (6 bases). The clonotype was recovered from a middle-aged man in good health and CMV-seronegative. The DNA of the CDR3 is TGTGCCAGCAGTTATCAAGGGGGTGGCAACTATGGCTACACCTTC. Translation: CASSYQGGGNYGYTF.